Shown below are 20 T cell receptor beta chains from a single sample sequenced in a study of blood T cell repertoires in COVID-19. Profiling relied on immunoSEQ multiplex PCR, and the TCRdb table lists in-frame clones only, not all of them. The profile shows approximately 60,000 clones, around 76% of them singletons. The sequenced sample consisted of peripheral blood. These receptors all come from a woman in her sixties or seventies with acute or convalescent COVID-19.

CDR3 DNA: TGTGCCACCACCCCGGTGGGACAGGGAGACAATGAGCAGTTCTTC. This encodes CATTPVGQGDNEQFF. The rearrangement uses TRBV24-1 and TRBJ2-1; 9 bases line up with TRBD1. The V gene's germline CDR1 is KGHDR and CDR2 SFDVKD. V lost 8 bases to trimming and J lost 5 bases; unmatched junction nucleotides: 9. CDR3 length equals 15 residues.

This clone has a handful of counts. The CDR3 is CASSSRLNSYEQYF. The CDR3 nucleotides read TGTGCCAGTAGTTCCCGACTGAACTCCTACGAGCAGTACTTC. The chain carries TRBV19 and TRBJ2-7; D not resolved. Trimming cost V 5 bases and J 0 bases, with 11 bases left between them. The CDR3 length is 14 residues. Germline CDR1 LNHDA, CDR2 SQIVND (reference sequence). The variable domain in full, completed from reference TRBV19 and TRBJ2-7, reads DGGITQSPKYLFRKEGQNVTLSCEQNLNHDAMYWYRQDPGQGLRLIYYSQIVNDFQKGDIAEGYSVSREKKESFPLTVTSAQKNPTAFYLCASSSRLNSYEQYFGPGTRLTVT.

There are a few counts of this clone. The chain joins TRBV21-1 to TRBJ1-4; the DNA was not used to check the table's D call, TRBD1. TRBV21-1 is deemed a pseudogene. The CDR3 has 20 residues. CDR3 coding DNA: TGTGCCAGCAGCAAAGACAGCCGGGACAGGGAGTTTCCAACTAATGAAAAACTGTTTTTT. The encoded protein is CASSKDSRDREFPTNEKLFF.

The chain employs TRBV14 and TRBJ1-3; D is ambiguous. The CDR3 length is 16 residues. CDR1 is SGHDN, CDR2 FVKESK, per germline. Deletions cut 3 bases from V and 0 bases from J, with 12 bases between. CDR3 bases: TGTGCCAGCAGCCAGGCCGGACTTCTCTCTGGAAACACCATATATTTT. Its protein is CASSQAGLLSGNTIYF.

The DNA of the CDR3 is TGTGCCAGCAGCTTCCCGGGACAGATTTCACCCCTCCACTTT. Protein sequence: CASSFPGQISPLHF. V usage is TRBV11-3 and J usage is TRBJ1-6; 7 bases are a match to TRBD1. V shed 3 bases, J shed 9 bases, and the junction held 5 bases outside the gene matches. There are 14 residues in the CDR3. The germline CDR1 and CDR2 sequences are SGHNT and YENEEA.

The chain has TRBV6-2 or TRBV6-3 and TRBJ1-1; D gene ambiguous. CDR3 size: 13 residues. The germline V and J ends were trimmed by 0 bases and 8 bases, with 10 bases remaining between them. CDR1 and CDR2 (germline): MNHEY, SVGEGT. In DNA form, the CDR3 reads TGTGCCAGCAGTTACTCGGGTCGGGGAGAAGCTTTCTTT. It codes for CASSYSGRGEAFF.

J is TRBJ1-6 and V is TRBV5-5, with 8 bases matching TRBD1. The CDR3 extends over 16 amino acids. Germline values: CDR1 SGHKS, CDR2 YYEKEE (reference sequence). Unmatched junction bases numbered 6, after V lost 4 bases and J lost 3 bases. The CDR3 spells CASSTGDRIYNSPLHF. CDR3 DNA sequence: TGTGCCAGCAGCACGGGGGACAGGATCTATAATTCACCCCTCCACTTT.

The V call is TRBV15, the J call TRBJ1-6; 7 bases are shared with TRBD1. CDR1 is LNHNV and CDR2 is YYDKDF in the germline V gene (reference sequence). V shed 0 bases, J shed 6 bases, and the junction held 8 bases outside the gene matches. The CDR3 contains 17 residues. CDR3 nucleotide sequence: TGTGCCACCAGCAGAGACCCTAGTGGGACAGTTAATTCACCCCTCCACTTT. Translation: CATSRDPSGTVNSPLHF.

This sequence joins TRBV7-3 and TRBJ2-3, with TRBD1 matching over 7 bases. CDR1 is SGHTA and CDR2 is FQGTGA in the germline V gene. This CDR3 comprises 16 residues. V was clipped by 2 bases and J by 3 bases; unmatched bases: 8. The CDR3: CASSLLGQSGTDTQYF. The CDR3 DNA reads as TGTGCCAGCAGCTTACTGGGACAGTCCGGTACAGATACGCAGTATTTT. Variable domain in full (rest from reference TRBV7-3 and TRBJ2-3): GAGVSQTPSNKVTEKGKYVELRCDPISGHTALYWYRQSLGQGPEFLIYFQGTGAADDSGLPNDRFFAVRPEGSVSTLKIQRTERGDSAVYLCASSLLGQSGTDTQYFGPGTRLTVL.

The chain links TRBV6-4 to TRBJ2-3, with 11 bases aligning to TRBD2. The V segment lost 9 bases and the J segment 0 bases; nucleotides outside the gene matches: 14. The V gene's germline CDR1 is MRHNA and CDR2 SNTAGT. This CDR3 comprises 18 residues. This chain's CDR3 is CARESISGGAPSTDTQYF. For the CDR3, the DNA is TGTGCCAGAGAGAGCATTAGCGGGGGGGCACCTAGCACAGATACGCAGTATTTT.

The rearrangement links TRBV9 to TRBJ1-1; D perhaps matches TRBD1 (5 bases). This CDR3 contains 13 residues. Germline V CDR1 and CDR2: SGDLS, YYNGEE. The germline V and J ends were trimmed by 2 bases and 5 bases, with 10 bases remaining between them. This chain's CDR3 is CASSVGRGTEAFF. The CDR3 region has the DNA TGTGCCAGCAGCGTGGGAAGGGGAACTGAAGCTTTCTTT.

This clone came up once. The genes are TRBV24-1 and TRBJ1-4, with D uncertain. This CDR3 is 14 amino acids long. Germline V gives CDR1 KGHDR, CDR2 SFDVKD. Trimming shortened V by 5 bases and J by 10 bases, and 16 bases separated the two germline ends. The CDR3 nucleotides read TGTGCCACCAGTGCCAATGATGGGGAGGTAAAACTGTTTTTT. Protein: CATSANDGEVKLFF.

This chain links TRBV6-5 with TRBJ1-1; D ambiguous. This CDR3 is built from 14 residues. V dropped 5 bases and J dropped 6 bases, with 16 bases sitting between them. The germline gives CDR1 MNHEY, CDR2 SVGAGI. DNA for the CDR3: TGTGCCAGCAGTCCCCAGAGGTCGGTAGCTGAAGCTTTCTTT. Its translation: CASSPQRSVAEAFF.

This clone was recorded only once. As DNA, the CDR3 is TGTGCCAGCAGTCTACAGGTCCACTATGGCTACACCTTC. It codes for CASSLQVHYGYTF. This chain joins TRBV2 and TRBJ1-2, with D perhaps matching TRBD1 (5 bases). The CDR3 has 13 amino acids. Germline V gene data show CDR1 as SNHLY and CDR2 as FYNNEI. V was clipped by 5 bases and J by 3 bases, with 10 bases between them.

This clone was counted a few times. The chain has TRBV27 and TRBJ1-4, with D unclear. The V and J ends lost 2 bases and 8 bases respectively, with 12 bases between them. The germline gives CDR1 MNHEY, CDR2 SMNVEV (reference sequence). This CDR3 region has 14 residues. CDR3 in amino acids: CASSLGPLREKLFF. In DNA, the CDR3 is TGTGCCAGCAGTTTAGGTCCCCTCAGGGAAAAACTGTTTTTT.

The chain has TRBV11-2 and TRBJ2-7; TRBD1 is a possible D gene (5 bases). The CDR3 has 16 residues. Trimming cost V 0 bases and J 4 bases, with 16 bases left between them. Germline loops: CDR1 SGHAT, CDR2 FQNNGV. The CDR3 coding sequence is TGTGCCAGCAGCTTAGACTTAGACAGAGTTCAGTACGAGCAGTACTTC. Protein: CASSLDLDRVQYEQYF.

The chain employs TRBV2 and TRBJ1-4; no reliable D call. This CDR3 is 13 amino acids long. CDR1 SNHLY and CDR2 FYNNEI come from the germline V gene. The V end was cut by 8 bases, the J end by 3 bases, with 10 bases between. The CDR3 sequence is CASARSANEKLFF. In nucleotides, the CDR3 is TGTGCCAGCGCAAGGAGTGCTAATGAAAAACTGTTTTTT.

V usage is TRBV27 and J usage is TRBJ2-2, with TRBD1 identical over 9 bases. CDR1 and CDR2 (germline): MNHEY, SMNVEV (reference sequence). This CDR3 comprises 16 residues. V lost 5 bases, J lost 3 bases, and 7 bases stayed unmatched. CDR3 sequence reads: CASSPAGTGYTGELFF. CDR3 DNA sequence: TGTGCCAGCAGTCCAGCCGGGACAGGGTACACCGGGGAGCTGTTTTTT.

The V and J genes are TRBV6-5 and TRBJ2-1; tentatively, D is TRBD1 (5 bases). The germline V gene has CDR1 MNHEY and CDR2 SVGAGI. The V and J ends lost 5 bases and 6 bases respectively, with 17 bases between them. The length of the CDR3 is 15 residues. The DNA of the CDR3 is TGTGCCAGCAGTCCTGTCCCAGGGTTGGTCAATGAGCAGTTCTTC. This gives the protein CASSPVPGLVNEQFF.

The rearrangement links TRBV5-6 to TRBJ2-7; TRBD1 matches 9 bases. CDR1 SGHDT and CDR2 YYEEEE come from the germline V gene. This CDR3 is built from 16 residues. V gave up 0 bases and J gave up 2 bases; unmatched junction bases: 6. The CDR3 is CASSLARTGVPYEQYF. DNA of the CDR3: TGTGCCAGCAGCTTGGCTAGGACAGGGGTACCCTACGAGCAGTACTTC.